This T cell receptor beta chain originates from a study of blood T cell repertoires in COVID-19 (dated by TCRdb to between 2020 and 2021). Context from the whole study: Collaborator samples came from the United States, Italy and Spain and covered acute and convalescent phases of COVID-19. The dataset comprised deeply sampled blood TCRbeta repertoires from subjects exposed to, actively infected with, or recovered from COVID-19. The samples were drawn from two sources: the first 160 participants of the ongoing ImmuneRACE study, and some 1,300 subjects contributed by 6 global collaborators. The repertoires were made available in a free public database intended to serve as a resource for research on the immune response to SARS-CoV-2. Where available, HLA class I and class II types were obtained from metadata supplied by the sample provider rather than from assay-based typing. A de-identified subject ID, COVID-19 status, age in years and sex were almost always included in the sample metadata. The material from the prospective study consisted of cDNA or gDNA derived from T cells, B-cell-depleted T cells, or PBMCs. The research as a whole found: Clinical and demographic metadata were provided uncurated, with the amount varying by source and participant.

Spanning cysteine to phenylalanine, the CDR3 consists of 13 amino acids. Just CDR3 DNA is preserved here, 39 bases in frame from base 1. The germline V gene encodes CDR1 SGHRS and CDR2 YFSETQ. V sheds 0 bases and J sheds 7 bases, leaving 10 bases between their ends. The immunoSEQ Assay, a bias-controlled multiplex PCR, was used to amplify TCRbeta CDR3 regions from genomic DNA. The original pipeline was this. Nucleated cell counts per sample were estimated from amplification of reference gene primers within the assay. To quantify the absolute abundance of each unique TCRbeta CDR3 rearrangement, sequence reads were collapsed and filtered. For each sample, productive Simpson clonality was calculated by taking the square root of Simpson's diversity index across productive rearrangements. This is the immuneACCESS table as TCRdb keeps it, with only in-frame sequences that have V and J called. A part of the clones is gone; compared with another copy, unresolved V genes explain less than half, and the rest is unexplained. V, J and clone size reflect that table, while D and trimming were determined from the DNA. This sample is represented by under 300,000 clones; less than 90% of them were singletons. The top ten clones comprise 13% of the sample.

At one collaborating source in Seattle, patients were enrolled during active infection and were followed longitudinally through the course of disease. Whole blood was collected in K2EDTA tubes by collaborating institutions according to the institutions' own protocols. For TCRbeta analysis, collaborators shipped samples in one of three forms: frozen whole blood, isolated PBMCs, or DNA extracted from either of those sample types. For this clone: Its recognized antigen is unknown. No base quality information exists; no much larger clone differs at one position.

The sequence was obtained from a woman in her seventies with COVID-19, enrolled during active disease. The chain couples TRBV5-1 to TRBJ1-1, with TRBD1 perhaps the D gene, on 6 matching bases. The sequenced material came from peripheral blood. For the CDR3, the sequence is CASSLEGVFEAFF. The DNA reads TGCGCCAGCAGCTTGGAGGGGGTTTTTGAAGCTTTCTTT.